This is a list of T cell receptor beta chains from one sample in a study of blood T cell repertoires in COVID-19. Assay: immunoSEQ multiplex PCR; the TCRdb copy retains only in-frame clones and omits some. The table includes roughly 76,000 clones, roughly 91% detected once. Source material: peripheral blood. The receptor set was obtained from a young woman with acute or convalescent COVID-19. CDR3s include the opening cysteine and the closing phenylalanine or tryptophan. D genes are given only for firm matches. Only part of the rows carry a size: once, few, many, or a class if the clone is expanded.

TRBD1	TRBV14	TRBJ2-7	few	TGTGCCAGCAGCCGAGGACAGGGGGCCCGAGGGGTCTACGAGCAGTACTTC	CASSRGQGARGVYEQYF
TRBD1	TRBV4-1	TRBJ2-1	.	TGCGCCAGCAGCCAAGGTCAACCCCGACAGGGGGCGATCTACAATGAGCAGTTCTTC	CASSQGQPRQGAIYNEQFF
TRBD1	TRBV5-5	TRBJ1-2	few	TGTGCCAGCAGCTTGTTACAGGGGAATCTTAACTATGGCTACACCTTC	CASSLLQGNLNYGYTF
TRBD2	TRBV10-1	TRBJ2-1	.	TGCGCCAGCACTAGCGGGACGGATGAGCAGTTCTTC	CASTSGTDEQFF
TRBD2	TRBV14	TRBJ2-3	.	TGTGCCAGCAGCCAAGGACTAGCGGGGGGAGTCGCAGATACGCAGTATTTT	CASSQGLAGGVADTQYF
.	TRBV19	TRBJ1-2	.	TGTGCCAGTAGCCACAGGGAACGAGCTAACTATGGCTACACCTTC	CASSHRERANYGYTF
TRBD2	TRBV9	TRBJ2-5	.	TGTGCCAGCAGCGGGAACCGGGGAGGGTGGGCCCAGTACTTC	CASSGNRGGWAQYF
.	TRBV28	TRBJ1-2	.	TGTGCCAGCAGGTTACTCACTGCTAACTATGGCTACACCTTC	CASRLLTANYGYTF
TRBD1	TRBV6-6	TRBJ1-5	.	TGTGCCAGCAGTTCATTACAGGGGGCGGTCAATCAGCCCCAGCATTTT	CASSSLQGAVNQPQHF
.	TRBV5-1	TRBJ2-1	.	TGCGCCAGCAGCTTACAGGGCCCCTCCTACAATGAGCAGTTCTTC	CASSLQGPSYNEQFF
.	TRBV12-3/TRBV12-4	TRBJ2-1	.	TGTGCCAGCAGTTTAGCGCGGAGTGGTGAGCAGTTCTTC	CASSLARSGEQFF
TRBD1	TRBV13	TRBJ1-6	.	TGTGCCAGCAGCTCGACAGGGTCCAATTCACCCCTCCACTTT	CASSSTGSNSPLHF
.	TRBV3-1/TRBV3-2	TRBJ2-7	few	TGTGCCAGCAGTTCGGGACTGGGCTCCTACGAGCAGTACTTC	CASSSGLGSYEQYF
TRBD2	TRBV5-6	TRBJ2-7	.	TGTGCCAGCAGCACCATGACTAGCGGGAGTCTTTACGAGCAGTACTTC	CASSTMTSGSLYEQYF
TRBD1	TRBV11-2	TRBJ1-6	.	TGTGCCAGCAGCCGCGCCGGGACAGGGTTTTCACCCCTCCACTTT	CASSRAGTGFSPLHF
TRBD1	TRBV11-2	TRBJ1-2	few	TGTGCCAGCAGTGCGGGACAGGGGATAGGTGGCTACACCTTC	CASSAGQGIGGYTF
.	TRBV6-2/TRBV6-3	TRBJ2-1	once	TGTGCCAGCAGTTACGGATCCCAGGGGATCACTGAGCAGTTCTTC	CASSYGSQGITEQFF
TRBD1	TRBV9	TRBJ1-4	.	TGTGCCAGTTCTACCGGGACAGACAATGAAAAACTGTTTTTT	CASSTGTDNEKLFF
.	TRBV5-1	TRBJ2-5	.	TGCGCCAGCCGCCTGGGACTTTACCAAGAGACCCAGTACTTC	CASRLGLYQETQYF
.	TRBV7-2	TRBJ1-1	.	TGTGCCAGCAGCTTTAGTCAGGGAGGGGGTGCTGAAGCTTTCTTT	CASSFSQGGGAEAFF
.	TRBV5-1	TRBJ1-1	.	TGCGCCAGCAGCTTGGAACAAGATTCTGAAGCTTTCTTT	CASSLEQDSEAFF
TRBD2	TRBV4-1	TRBJ2-7	.	TGCGCCAGCAGCCTTACCGGGACTAGCGGGCTTGGGGACGAGCAGTACTTC	CASSLTGTSGLGDEQYF
TRBD2	TRBV18	TRBJ2-7	.	TGTGCCAGCTCACTCGGACTAGGCCCAGAAGAGCAGTACTTC	CASSLGLGPEEQYF